This T cell receptor (beta chain) emerged from a study of beta chain features in type 1 diabetes. The wider study: In all, some 100,000,000 sorted cells from all samples were analyzed. General study findings and limits: VDJ junctions sequenced from type 1 diabetes patients showed fewer insertions and more deletions. Researchers report that Type 1 diabetes patients had moderately but significantly shorter TCRB CDR3s across all four CD4+ subsets.

This clone was seen a few times. Antigen: not known. Germline CDR1 SGHRS, CDR2 YFSETQ. The CDR3 runs 13 residues. The ends lost 4 bases at V and 4 bases at J; junction bases unmatched: 5. Reverse transcribing all isolated RNA meant expressed TCRB transcripts were sequenced. Here immunoSEQ multiplex PCR was the method, and the copy in TCRdb shows in-frame clones only, minus some. The data hold roughly 290,000 clones, with about 15% observed a single time. The receptor comes from a man younger than 35 with type 1 diabetes. Sequencing input: naive CD4+ T cells from blood. This chain joins TRBV5-1 and TRBJ2-7; 7 bases map to TRBD2. CDR3 nucleotide sequence: TGCGCCAGCAGCCCCCGCGGGGGTTACGAGCAGTACTTC. Its translation is CASSPRGGYEQYF.